A single sample is the source of the 29 T cell receptor beta chains below, sequenced in a study of cytomegalovirus exposure and HLA in healthy donors. Here immunoSEQ multiplex PCR was the method, and the copy in TCRdb shows in-frame clones only, minus some. The sample includes approximately 120,000 clones, 88% of them seen just once. The sequencing input was PBMCs. Receptors originate from a woman aged 18-29 years in good health and CMV-seronegative.

This chain connects TRBV5-4 to TRBJ1-2, with a tentative D call TRBD1 (5 bases). The CDR3 runs 12 residues. Germline V gives CDR1 SGHNT, CDR2 YYREEE (reference sequence). The V end lost 2 bases, the J end lost 8 bases, and 10 bases lay between the germline ends. The CDR3 region has the DNA TGTGCCAGCAGCTTTAAGACAGACGGCTACACCTTC. The encoded protein is CASSFKTDGYTF.

CDR3 protein: CASSLIGTALGTEAFF. In DNA form, the CDR3 reads TGTGCCAGCAGTTTAATCGGGACTGCTTTAGGGACTGAAGCTTTCTTT. The genes are TRBV6-5 and TRBJ1-1, with D possibly being TRBD1 (5 bases). This CDR3 is built from 16 residues. Per germline, CDR1 MNHEY and CDR2 SVGAGI. The germline V and J ends were trimmed by 4 bases and 5 bases, with 20 bases remaining between them.

The rearrangement joins TRBV6-5 to TRBJ2-3; D may be TRBD2 (5 bases). The germline V and J ends were trimmed by 2 bases and 2 bases, with 8 bases remaining between them. The CDR3 sequence is 14 residues long. Germline V gene lookup returns CDR1 MNHEY and CDR2 SVGAGI. The CDR3 spells CASSYGLLTDTQYF. The CDR3, as DNA: TGTGCCAGCAGTTACGGACTCCTCACAGATACGCAGTATTTT.

Ten or more counts support this clone. V and J are TRBV6-6 and TRBJ1-2; 7 positions agree with TRBD1. Trimming at V came to 5 bases and at J to 5 bases, leaving 5 bases not matched to a gene. The germline V gene has CDR1 MNHNY and CDR2 SVGAGI (reference sequence). The CDR3 extends over 13 amino acids. Written as DNA, the CDR3 is TGTGCCAGCAGTCAGGGACAGCGGTATGGCTACACCTTC. It is translated as CASSQGQRYGYTF.

The chain carries TRBV6-6 and TRBJ2-2; 8 positions agree with TRBD1. V dropped 5 bases and J dropped 6; count of bases not matched to a gene: 11. The CDR3 covers 16 residues. Germline lookup yields CDR1 MNHNY and CDR2 SVGAGI (reference sequence). CDR3 region: CASSTRRTGRAGELFF. CDR3 DNA sequence: TGTGCCAGCAGTACCCGGCGGACAGGGCGCGCCGGGGAGCTGTTTTTT.

V gene TRBV27 combines with J gene TRBJ1-2, with 7 bases identical to TRBD1. CDR3 length equals 15 residues. Unmatched junction bases numbered 11, after V lost 9 bases and J lost 1 base. Per germline, CDR1 MNHEY and CDR2 SMNVEV (reference sequence). CDR3 nucleotide sequence: TGTGCCAGATTAAACGGGACAGTTAATAACTATGGCTACACCTTC. It encodes CARLNGTVNNYGYTF.

In this sample, this clone turned up a few times. V and J are TRBV10-1 and TRBJ2-7; weak D call: TRBD1 (5 bases). Trimming removed 4 bases from V and 1 base from J, with 17 bases in between. The CDR3 runs 16 residues. From germline, CDR1 is WNHNN and CDR2 SYGVQD (reference sequence). In nucleotides, the CDR3 is TGCGCCAGCAGTGTCAAGGGGTCGGGCTTTTCCTACGAGCAGTACTTC. As protein: CASSVKGSGFSYEQYF.

This rearrangement joins TRBV2 to TRBJ2-3; D not resolved. Germline CDR1 SNHLY, CDR2 FYNNEI. V lost 3 bases, J lost 4 bases, and 5 bases lay in between. The CDR3 totals 12 residues. The CDR3 loop reads CASSDISDTQYF. Written as DNA, the CDR3 is TGTGCCAGCAGTGATATCTCAGATACGCAGTATTTT.

The chain recombines TRBV6-5 with TRBJ1-4; TRBD1 might be the D (5 bases). Per germline, CDR1 MNHEY and CDR2 SVGAGI. The CDR3 loop spans 15 amino acids. Trimming cost V 4 bases and J 0 bases, with 9 bases left between them. The CDR3 spells CASSLAGATNEKLFF. The CDR3 DNA reads as TGTGCCAGCAGTTTGGCGGGGGCAACTAATGAAAAACTGTTTTTT.

This clone was counted between two and nine times. The chain is built from TRBV4-3 and TRBJ1-5; D gene uncertain. The CDR3 has 13 amino acids. V lost 0 bases to trimming and J lost 11 bases, with 11 bases between them. Germline V CDR1 and CDR2: LGHNA, YSLEER. CDR3 DNA sequence: TGCGCCAGCAGCCAAGAAACGGGGTGGGCCCAGCATTTT. Protein: CASSQETGWAQHF.

The chain links TRBV6-5 to TRBJ2-1; 7 nucleotides match TRBD2. This CDR3 contains 15 residues. V lost 7 bases and J lost 0; bases outside the gene matches: 6. The germline CDR1 and CDR2 sequences are MNHEY and SVGAGI. The CDR3 bases are TGTGCCAGCACCAAGGGAGGGAGCTCCTACAATGAGCAGTTCTTC. Its translation is CASTKGGSSYNEQFF.

This rearrangement joins TRBV4-1 to TRBJ1-2; a possible D gene is TRBD1 (6 bases). The V gene's germline CDR1 is MGHRA and CDR2 YSYEKL. This CDR3 is built from 17 residues. V was clipped by 4 bases and J by 4 bases, with 22 bases between them. The CDR3 nucleotides are TGCGCCAGCAGCCCAACCGGGACATCCAAAACCTCCTATGGCTACACCTTC. This gives the protein CASSPTGTSKTSYGYTF.

The rearrangement links TRBV13 to TRBJ2-3; 11 bases match TRBD2. Trimming removed 1 base from V and 4 bases from J; junction bases left unmatched: 4. Germline V gene lookup returns CDR1 PRHDT and CDR2 FYEKMQ (reference sequence). This CDR3 is 16 amino acids long. This chain's CDR3 is CASSLVTSGEPDTQYF. CDR3 DNA sequence: TGTGCCAGCAGCTTAGTGACTAGCGGGGAACCAGATACGCAGTATTTT. The variable domain in full, completed from reference TRBV13 and TRBJ2-3, reads AAGVIQSPRHLIKEKRETATLKCYPIPRHDTVYWYQQGPGQDPQFLISFYEKMQSDKGSIPDRFSAQQFSDYHSELNMSSLELGDSALYFCASSLVTSGEPDTQYFGPGTRLTVL.

The V gene is TRBV9, the J gene TRBJ1-2; a possible D gene is TRBD1 (6 bases). The ends were cut back, 0 bases at V and 4 bases at J, with 16 bases in the middle. Germline values: CDR1 SGDLS, CDR2 YYNGEE. This CDR3 is 16 amino acids long. In DNA form, the CDR3 reads TGTGCCAGCAGCGTAGATGCGGGGGGCGAAGGCTATGGCTACACCTTC. Its protein product is CASSVDAGGEGYGYTF.

The chain links TRBV7-8 to TRBJ1-2; 7 nucleotides line up with TRBD1. The ends lost 9 bases at V and 4 bases at J; junction bases unmatched: 8. Per the germline V gene, CDR1 is SGHVS and CDR2 is FQNEAQ. This CDR3 is 13 amino acids long. CDR3 sequence reads: CASGVGDSYGYTF. The CDR3 DNA sequence: TGTGCCAGTGGGGTAGGGGACAGCTATGGCTACACCTTC.

The V gene is TRBV30, the J gene TRBJ1-2, with TRBD1 matching 9 bases. From germline, CDR1 is GTSNPN and CDR2 SVGIG (reference sequence). The CDR3 length is 17 residues. The junction had 14 bases not matched to a gene; V was cut back by 4 bases and J by 2 bases. In DNA form, the CDR3 reads TGTGCCTGGAATTACGGGGCAAACAGGGGGCAGAACTATGGCTACACCTTC. As protein: CAWNYGANRGQNYGYTF.

The genes are TRBV5-5 and TRBJ2-7; D uncertain. Germline V gene data show CDR1 as SGHKS and CDR2 as YYEKEE (reference sequence). Trimming stripped 4 bases from V and 4 bases from J, with 9 bases between. The CDR3 length is 12 residues. CDR3 protein: CASSKARYEQYF. Here the CDR3 DNA reads TGTGCCAGCAGCAAGGCTAGGTACGAGCAGTACTTC.

The chain carries TRBV4-3 and TRBJ2-7; 7 positions match TRBD2. The junction had 7 bases not matched to a gene; V was cut back by 1 base and J by 1 base. Per the germline V gene, CDR1 is LGHNA and CDR2 is YSLEER. This CDR3 comprises 16 residues. CDR3 protein: CASSQVPASGSYEQYF. The CDR3 DNA is TGCGCCAGCAGCCAAGTACCGGCTAGCGGTTCCTACGAGCAGTACTTC.

The chain is built from TRBV7-2 and TRBJ2-7, with TRBD1 matching 7 bases. Per the germline V gene, CDR1 is SGHTA and CDR2 is FQGNSA. This CDR3 is 14 amino acids long. V dropped 4 bases and J dropped 2; count of bases not matched to a gene: 5. CDR3 sequence: CASSSGQPPYEQYF. CDR3 bases: TGTGCCAGCAGCTCGGGACAGCCACCCTACGAGCAGTACTTC.

This clone was counted once. This chain connects TRBV2 to TRBJ1-3; D is possibly TRBD1 (5 bases). This CDR3 spans 15 amino acids. Per germline, CDR1 SNHLY and CDR2 FYNNEI. V lost 8 bases and J 7 bases, leaving 21 bases between the germline ends. CDR3 in DNA: TGTGCCAGCCGAGGGACCGAAAAGGCGGGGAACACCATATATTTT. This translates into CASRGTEKAGNTIYF.

V is TRBV13 and J is TRBJ1-1, with a tentative D call TRBD1 (5 bases). V lost 6 bases, J lost 4 bases, and 12 bases lay in between. The CDR3 length is 13 residues. Germline values: CDR1 PRHDT, CDR2 FYEKMQ (reference sequence). The CDR3 nucleotides read TGTGCCAGCAGGGGTGGGGGGGGCACTGAAGCTTTCTTT. Translating gives CASRGGGGTEAFF.

The chain has TRBV7-8 and TRBJ2-3, with D perhaps TRBD1 (5 bases). This CDR3 has 20 residues. Trimming removed 1 base at V and 2 bases at J, with 25 bases between. The germline V gene has CDR1 SGHVS and CDR2 FQNEAQ. CDR3 residues: CASSLVWPGSQGRSTDTQYF. The CDR3 DNA follows: TGTGCCAGCAGCTTAGTCTGGCCTGGGTCCCAGGGTAGATCCACAGATACGCAGTATTTT.

The genes are TRBV5-1 and TRBJ1-1; no clear D. This CDR3 is built from 13 residues. The germline V gene encodes CDR1 SGHRS and CDR2 YFSETQ. V was pared by 3 bases and J by 0 bases, with 6 bases between. The CDR3 here is CASSSGMNTEAFF. The CDR3 region has the DNA TGCGCCAGCAGCTCGGGTATGAACACTGAAGCTTTCTTT.

The chain uses TRBV5-4 and TRBJ2-3; 10 nucleotides line up with TRBD2. CDR1 is SGHNT and CDR2 is YYREEE in the germline V gene (reference sequence). The CDR3 has 15 residues. Germline trimming cut 1 base from V and 3 bases from J; bases unmatched to any gene: 2. CDR3: CASSLTSGATDTQYF. The CDR3 bases are TGTGCCAGCAGCTTGACTAGCGGGGCGACAGATACGCAGTATTTT.

This chain connects TRBV30 to TRBJ2-1; 12 positions match TRBD1. V lost 3 bases, J lost 8 bases, and 11 bases stayed unmatched. Per the germline V gene, CDR1 is GTSNPN and CDR2 is SVGIG (reference sequence). CDR3 length: 16 residues. The CDR3 region is CAWSLLTGTGGDEQFF. CDR3 nucleotides: TGTGCCTGGAGCTTACTCACCGGGACAGGGGGCGATGAGCAGTTCTTC.

The rearrangement joins TRBV29-1 to TRBJ2-7, with 8 bases lining up with TRBD2. From germline, CDR1 is SQVTM and CDR2 ANQGSEA. V gave up 3 bases and J gave up 5 bases; unmatched junction bases: 3. The CDR3 extends over 12 amino acids. The CDR3 coding sequence is TGCAGCGTTGAGTGGACTAGCAACGAGCAGTACTTC. Translating it yields CSVEWTSNEQYF.

The chain uses TRBV28 and TRBJ1-2; maybe TRBD1 (5 bases). Trimming removed 5 bases from V and 5 bases from J, with 21 bases in between. Germline V gene sequence: CDR1 MDHEN, CDR2 SYDVKM. The CDR3 runs to 16 residues. The CDR3 coding sequence is TGTGCCAGCAGTCCTAAGCCGAAGGGGTTTGGATATGGCTACACCTTC. Its protein is CASSPKPKGFGYGYTF.

This clone has a single count. The chain joins TRBV6-1 to TRBJ2-5, with 12 bases aligning to TRBD2. V was clipped by 3 bases and J by 2 bases; unmatched bases: 7. Per the germline V gene, CDR1 is MNHNS and CDR2 is SASEGT. This CDR3 comprises 17 residues. The CDR3 loop is CASSDPKTSGGQETQYF. The CDR3 DNA is TGTGCCAGCAGTGATCCCAAGACTAGCGGGGGACAAGAGACCCAGTACTTC.

This sequence joins TRBV6-5 and TRBJ1-2; 7 bases agree with TRBD1. The CDR3 length is 13 residues. Unmatched junction bases numbered 6, after V lost 4 bases and J lost 7 bases. From germline, CDR1 is MNHEY and CDR2 SVGAGI. The CDR3 nucleotides are TGTGCCAGCAGTTTCGGACCAGGGGGTGGCTACACCTTC. It codes for CASSFGPGGGYTF.